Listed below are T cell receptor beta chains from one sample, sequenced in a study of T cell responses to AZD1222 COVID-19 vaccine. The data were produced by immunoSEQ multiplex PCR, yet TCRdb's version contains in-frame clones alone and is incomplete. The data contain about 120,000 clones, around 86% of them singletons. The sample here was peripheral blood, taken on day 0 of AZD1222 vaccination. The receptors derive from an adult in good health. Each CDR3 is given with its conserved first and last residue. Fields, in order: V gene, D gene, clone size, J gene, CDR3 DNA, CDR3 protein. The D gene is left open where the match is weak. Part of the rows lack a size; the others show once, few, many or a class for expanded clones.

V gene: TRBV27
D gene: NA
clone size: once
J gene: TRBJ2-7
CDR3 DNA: TGTGCCAGCAGGGACCCCGGGACACAAAATCAGTACTTC
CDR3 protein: CASRDPGTQNQYF

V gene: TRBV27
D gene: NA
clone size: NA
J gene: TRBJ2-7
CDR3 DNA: TGTGCCAGCAGCCCTAGGATGGGGTACGAGCAGTACTTC
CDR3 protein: CASSPRMGYEQYF

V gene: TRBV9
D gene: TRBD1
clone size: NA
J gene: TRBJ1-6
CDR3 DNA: TGTGCCAGCAGCGTAGGACAGGGGGCTCGTTCACCCCTCCACTTT
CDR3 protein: CASSVGQGARSPLHF

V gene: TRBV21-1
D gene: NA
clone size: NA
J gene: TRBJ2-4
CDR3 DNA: TGTGCCAGCAGCAAAAGAGGGCCACGACTAGCCAAAAACATTCAGTACTTC
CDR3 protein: CASSKRGPRLAKNIQYF

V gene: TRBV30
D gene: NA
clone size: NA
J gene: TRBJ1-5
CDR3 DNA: TGTGCCTGGAGTGAAGGGTTACTCAATCAGCCCCAGCATTTT
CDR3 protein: CAWSEGLLNQPQHF

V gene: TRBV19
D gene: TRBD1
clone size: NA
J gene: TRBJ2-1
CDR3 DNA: TGTGCCAGTGGGCACCGGGACAGGGGGTACAATGAGCAGTTCTTC
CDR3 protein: CASGHRDRGYNEQFF

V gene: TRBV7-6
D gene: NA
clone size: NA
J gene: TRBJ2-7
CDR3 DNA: TGTGCCAGCAGTCTTGGGGGGACATATACCTACGAGCAGTACTTC
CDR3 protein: CASSLGGTYTYEQYF

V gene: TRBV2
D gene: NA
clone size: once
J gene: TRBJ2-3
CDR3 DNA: TGTGCCGGATCACGAGGACGAAATAAAGATACGCAGTATTTT
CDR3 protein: CAGSRGRNKDTQYF

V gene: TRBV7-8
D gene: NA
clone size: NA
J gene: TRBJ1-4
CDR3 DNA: TGTGCCAGCAGCTTAAACCAGGGTGCCACTAATGAAAAACTGTTTTTT
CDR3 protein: CASSLNQGATNEKLFF

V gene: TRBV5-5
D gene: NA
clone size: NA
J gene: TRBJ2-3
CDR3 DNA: TGTGCCAGCAGCTCCGATGGATTCTCTAGCACAGATACGCAGTATTTT
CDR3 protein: CASSSDGFSSTDTQYF

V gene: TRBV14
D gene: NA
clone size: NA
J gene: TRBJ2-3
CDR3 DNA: TGTGCCAGCAGCCAAGAATGGAGGGCAGATACGCAGTATTTT
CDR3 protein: CASSQEWRADTQYF

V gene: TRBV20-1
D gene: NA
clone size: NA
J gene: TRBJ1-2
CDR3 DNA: TGCAGTGCTAGTACTGGGCTTGGCTACACCTTC
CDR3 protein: CSASTGLGYTF

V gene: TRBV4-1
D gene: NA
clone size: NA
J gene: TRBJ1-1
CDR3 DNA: TGCGCCAGCAGCCAAGGACCGCGGGTGCATGAGAACACTGAAGCTTTCTTT
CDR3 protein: CASSQGPRVHENTEAFF

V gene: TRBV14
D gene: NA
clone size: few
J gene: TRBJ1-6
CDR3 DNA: TGTGCCAGCAGCCAAGAAGCGCGCGATTCACCCCTCCACTTT
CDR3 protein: CASSQEARDSPLHF

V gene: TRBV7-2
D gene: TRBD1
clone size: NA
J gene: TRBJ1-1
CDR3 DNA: TGTGCCAGCAGCTCATCGGGACAGGGAACTGAAGCTTTCTTT
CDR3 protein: CASSSSGQGTEAFF

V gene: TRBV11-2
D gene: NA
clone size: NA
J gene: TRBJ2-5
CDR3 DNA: TGTGCCAGCACCACTTTAGTGTACCAAGAGACCCAGTACTTC
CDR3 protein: CASTTLVYQETQYF

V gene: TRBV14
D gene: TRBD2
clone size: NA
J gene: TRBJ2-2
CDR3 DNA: TGTGCCAGCAGCCAAACTAGCGGGAACACCGGGGAGCTGTTTTTT
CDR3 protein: CASSQTSGNTGELFF

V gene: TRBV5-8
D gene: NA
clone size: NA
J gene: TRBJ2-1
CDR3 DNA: TGTGCCAGCAGCTCTCCCCCGTCTGAGTATAATGATGAGCAGTTCTTC
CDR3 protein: CASSSPPSEYNDEQFF